The rows below give T cell receptor beta chains drawn from one sample of a study of shared clonotypes between healthy human individuals. Sequencing used immunoSEQ multiplex PCR; TCRdb keeps in-frame clones, though not all of them. The data hold about 2.2 million clones, with about 94% observed a single time. Sequencing used naive CD8+ T cells from PBMCs. The receptor source for this set is a young man in good health. Some clones in this sample may be carry-over from other donors' samples. Each CDR3 is given with its conserved first and last residue. The order of the fields is clone size, D gene, J gene, V gene, CDR3 DNA, CDR3 protein. The D gene is left open where the match is weak. Clone size, where shown, is once, few, many, or a class for clones that have expanded.

. | . | TRBJ2-7 | TRBV7-9 | TGTGCCAGCAGCCTTTCGTATCCGGGGGAGCAGTACTTC | CASSLSYPGEQYF
. | . | TRBJ2-7 | TRBV7-9 | TGTGCCAGCAGCCCCTGGACAGAGGCCTACGAGCAGTACTTC | CASSPWTEAYEQYF
. | TRBD2 | TRBJ2-1 | TRBV27 | TGTGCCAGCATGAGCGGGAGGAGGGATGAGCAGTTCTTC | CASMSGRRDEQFF
. | . | TRBJ1-1 | TRBV6-5 | TGTGCCACGGACCCACAGGGAGGGTGGGGCACTGAAGCTTTCTTT | CATDPQGGWGTEAFF
. | . | TRBJ2-7 | TRBV5-4 | TGTGCCAGCGGAAGTGGGCGGCCTCCCCCCTACGAGCAGTACTTC | CASGSGRPPPYEQYF
. | . | TRBJ2-6 | TRBV9 | TGTGCCAGCAGCGGCTCTGGGGCCAACGTCCTGACTTTC | CASSGSGANVLTF
. | . | TRBJ1-2 | TRBV9 | TGTGCCAGCAGCCCCTATCTGGGTCTTGTGGCGGGGTATGGCTACACCTTC | CASSPYLGLVAGYGYTF
once | TRBD1 | TRBJ1-2 | TRBV30 | TGTGCCTGGAGCAGTACAGGGGGAGACCCGCGAATCTATGGCTACACCTTC | CAWSSTGGDPRIYGYTF
. | . | TRBJ1-5 | TRBV6-5 | TGTGCCGGCGGTAACCCTAGTTATCAGCCCCAGCATTTT | CAGGNPSYQPQHF
. | . | TRBJ2-1 | TRBV28 | TGTGCCAGCAGTTTAATGTCGACTAACAATGAGCAGTTCTTC | CASSLMSTNNEQFF
. | . | TRBJ1-1 | TRBV7-6 | TGTGCCAGCAGCGACGGACCGAACACTGAAGCTTTCTTT | CASSDGPNTEAFF
once | TRBD2 | TRBJ2-3 | TRBV11-2 | TGTGCCAGCAGGATAGCGGGCGGGGTGGACCATACGCAGTATTTT | CASRIAGGVDHTQYF
. | TRBD2 | TRBJ2-2 | TRBV27 | TGTGCCAGCAGAGGGTGGGCGGGAGTTTTTTCCGGGGAGCTGTTTTTT | CASRGWAGVFSGELFF
. | . | TRBJ2-2 | TRBV27 | TGTGCCAGCAGTTTAGGAGGGACCGGGGAGCTGTTTTTT | CASSLGGTGELFF
once | TRBD2 | TRBJ2-7 | TRBV11-1 | TGTGCCAGCAGCTTAAGGCGGGGAAGCGGGAGTTTGCACGAGCAGTACTTC | CASSLRRGSGSLHEQYF
. | TRBD2 | TRBJ2-2 | TRBV27 | TGTGCCAGCAGTTTATTGGGGGGAGGGCATACCGGGGAGCTGTTTTTT | CASSLLGGGHTGELFF
. | . | TRBJ2-1 | TRBV6-4 | TGTGCCAGCAGTGACTCCCCTAGCCCCTACAATGAGCAGTTCTTC | CASSDSPSPYNEQFF
few | . | TRBJ2-2 | TRBV11-2 | TGTGCCAGCAGCTCCTACACCGGGGAGCTGTTTTTT | CASSSYTGELFF
. | . | TRBJ2-7 | TRBV7-9 | TGTGCCAGCAGCCCTCCGCGTTCCTACGAGCAGTACTTC | CASSPPRSYEQYF
. | . | TRBJ1-5 | TRBV28 | TGTGCCAGCAGTAAGGATTGGTCCCATCAGCCCCAGCATTTT | CASSKDWSHQPQHF
. | . | TRBJ1-1 | TRBV27 | TGTGCCAGCAGCCTAGTGGAGAACACTGAAGCTTTCTTT | CASSLVENTEAFF
. | . | TRBJ1-2 | TRBV30 | TGTGCCTGGAGAGGGACACACAGGGTCTATGGCTACACCTTC | CAWRGTHRVYGYTF
. | TRBD2 | TRBJ2-3 | TRBV2 | TGTGCCAGCAGTGAATGGCGGGCTAGCGGTTCTAGCACAGATACGCAGTATTTT | CASSEWRASGSSTDTQYF
. | . | TRBJ2-6 | TRBV7-7 | TGTGCCAGCAGCGCCCACCCCATTCATCTCGTCCTCGGGGCCAACGTCCTGACTTTC | CASSAHPIHLVLGANVLTF
. | TRBD2 | TRBJ2-1 | TRBV7-9 | TGTGCCAGCAGCTTAGGGTTAGCGGGAGGCCCGATGTACCTACAGGGGCAGTTCTTC | CASSLGLAGGPMYLQGQFF
. | TRBD1 | TRBJ1-2 | TRBV27 | TGTGCCAGCCGGAGGACAGGCAGTATAAACTATGGCTACACCTTC | CASRRTGSINYGYTF
. | . | TRBJ2-7 | TRBV27 | TGTGCCAGCAGTTGGGGTGCCTCCTACGAGCAGTACTTC | CASSWGASYEQYF
. | . | TRBJ2-2 | TRBV27 | TGTGCCAGCAGTCTGACCGGGGAGCTGTTTTTT | CASSLTGELFF
once | TRBD1 | TRBJ2-3 | TRBV29-1 | TGCAGCGTAGACAGGGACCAGCACTACACAGATACGCAGTATTTT | CSVDRDQHYTDTQYF
. | . | TRBJ1-1 | TRBV4-1 | TGCGCCAGCAGCCAAGATCGGACTTTTACTGAAGCTTTCTTT | CASSQDRTFTEAFF
. | . | TRBJ2-1 | TRBV7-2 | TGTGCCAGCAGCCTGAGGGCCGAAGAGGGGCCTCTCTACAATGAGCAGTTCTTC | CASSLRAEEGPLYNEQFF
. | . | TRBJ2-7 | TRBV25-1 | TGTGCCAGCAGTGAGACACTCTACACCTACGAGCAGTACTTC | CASSETLYTYEQYF
. | TRBD1 | TRBJ2-7 | TRBV7-9 | TGTGCCAGCAGCACGCAGACAGGGGGCAGGAACGAGCAGTACTTC | CASSTQTGGRNEQYF
. | TRBD1 | TRBJ2-7 | TRBV4-2 | TGTGCCAGCAGCCCAGGGGGTTACGAGCAGTACTTC | CASSPGGYEQYF
. | . | TRBJ2-1 | TRBV27 | TGTGCCAGCGCTCCTCTGGGCGGGTCCCTCTACAATGAGCAGTTCTTC | CASAPLGGSLYNEQFF
. | . | TRBJ2-6 | TRBV27 | TGTGCCAGCAGTCTCGCCCTTTCTGGGGCCAACGTCCTGACTTTC | CASSLALSGANVLTF
. | TRBD2 | TRBJ2-3 | TRBV7-3 | TGTGCCAGCGGCGCGGGAGGAGATACGCAGTATTTT | CASGAGGDTQYF
. | TRBD1 | TRBJ2-7 | TRBV27 | TGTGCCAGCAACCCTCATCCCCGACAGGGAGACTACGAGCAGTACTTC | CASNPHPRQGDYEQYF
. | . | TRBJ1-1 | TRBV19 | TGTGCCAGTAGTATGACCAGGTCCGCTGAAGCTTTCTTT | CASSMTRSAEAFF
. | . | TRBJ1-2 | TRBV10-3 | TGTGCCATCAGTGGGACCAGGGATCACCACCCAACTACGGATGGCTACACCTTC | CAISGTRDHHPTTDGYTF
. | TRBD1 | TRBJ2-7 | TRBV6-5 | TGTGCCAGCAGAAGGGGACAGGGGGGTTCCTACGAGCAGTACTTC | CASRRGQGGSYEQYF
once | . | TRBJ1-5 | TRBV7-9 | TGTGCCAGCAGCCAAACAGGGATAAATCAGCCCCAGCATTTT | CASSQTGINQPQHF
. | . | TRBJ2-1 | TRBV7-7 | TGTGCCAGCAGCTTAGAAAACTACAATGAGCAGTTCTTC | CASSLENYNEQFF
. | . | TRBJ2-2 | TRBV7-3 | TGTGCCAGCAGCCTCGACCTTACCGGGGAGCTGTTTTTT | CASSLDLTGELFF
. | . | TRBJ2-3 | TRBV14 | TGTGCCAGCAGCCAAATGAACCCAATCCTGGAGTATTTT | CASSQMNPILEYF
. | . | TRBJ1-1 | TRBV7-9 | TGTGCCAGCAGCTTATCTTTGAACACTGAAGCTTTCTTT | CASSLSLNTEAFF
. | . | TRBJ2-3 | TRBV2 | TGTGCCAGCAGGCTTCTTAACACAGATACGCAGTATTTT | CASRLLNTDTQYF
. | . | TRBJ1-1 | TRBV4-2 | TGTGCCAGCAGCCCCCTACAGGGAAGGAACACTGAAGCTTTCTTT | CASSPLQGRNTEAFF